This T cell receptor (beta chain) emerged from a study of T cell repertoires in cytomegalovirus infection. Whole-study results and caveats: In two of eight donors, the top clonotype was HLA-C-restricted CMV-specific.

The V gene's germline CDR1 is LNHDA and CDR2 SQIVND (reference sequence). The length of the CDR3 is 16 residues. The J segment lost 0 bases and the V segment lost 6 bases, leaving 10 bases of the junction unmatched. As for this clonotype: Its matching antigen is unknown.

Via MiXCR, TCRdb re-called the reads, giving one row per CDR3 protein. This sample carries a few hundred thousand distinct CDR3 sequences, 15% to 20% of them seen once, and the ten largest clones take about 12%. Source material: PBMCs. The TCR was taken from a human donor in good health (CMV status not recorded). Some clones in this sample may be carry-over from other donors' samples. The chain employs TRBV19 and TRBJ1-1; 7 nucleotides align to TRBD1. CDR3 protein: CASSRTGPIMNTEAFF. The CDR3 region has the DNA TGTGCCAGTAGCCGGACAGGCCCCATCATGAACACTGAAGCTTTCTTT.